This T cell receptor (beta chain) was captured in a study of T-cell reconstitution after alpha-beta-depleted transplantation in children (dated by TCRdb to the mid-2010s). About the full investigation: Using TCR repertoire profiling, the study quantitatively followed how T-cell immune reconstitution unfolded in children after TCRalphabeta/CD19-depleted allogeneic hematopoietic cell transplantation.

Ten or more counts support this clonotype. Its target antigen remains unknown. Base qualities were left out, and no much larger clone turns up one base away. The library was obtained by PCR. The sequencing machine was an Illumina HiSeq 2500. TCR libraries were prepared with molecular barcoding, using unique molecular identifiers to normalize TCRbeta repertoire quantification. Using fastp at Q25 and MiXCR, TCRdb reprocessed the public reads and kept productive beta chains. CDR3 protein sequences are deduplicated, and each keeps its most common genes and DNA. The table for this sample lists about 610,000 distinct CDR3 sequences; about 10% of them were counted only once. The ten biggest clones cover roughly 4% of the sample. Trimming takes 8 bases from V and 3 bases from J, and the germline ends sit 26 bases apart. The CDR3 covers 16 residues, taking in both the cysteine and the phenylalanine. The CDR3 DNA has 48 bases and is translated from base 1. The germline V gene (reference sequence) yields DFQATT for CDR1 and SNEGSKA for CDR2.

This receptor was identified in a human donor who donated a stem cell graft to a child with acute myeloid leukemia. The rearranged segments are TRBV20-1 and TRBJ2-7; the D segment cannot be called with confidence. The source was PBMCs from the stem cell graft donor, collected from the stem cell graft. The CDR3 is CSLRPVDKKILYEQYF. Here is the DNA: TGCAGTTTACGTCCGGTCGACAAGAAGATCCTCTACGAGCAGTACTTC.